The 26 T cell receptor beta chains below come from one sample, sequenced in a study of vaccination and CD4 T cells after COVID-19. The time point was: late sampling 161 to 241 days after vaccination in a few convalescent patients. The treatment: roughly ten-day PBMC culture with coronavirus spike peptide pools or control peptides (ViraFEST assay). Once obtained from cultured CD4+ T cells, the DNA was sequenced using the Oncomine TCR Beta short-read assay. A single record per CDR3 protein comes from TCRdb applying MiXCR to the PCR reads. This table has about 21,000 distinct CDR3 sequences, approximately 33% appearing once. No antigen has been identified for these receptors. Sequencing used CD4+ T cells from blood, cultured in vitro, obtained about 7 months after SARS-CoV-2 vaccination. The source is a human donor who had recovered from COVID-19.

The chain uses TRBV10-3 and TRBJ2-5; no reliable D call. The germline gives CDR1 ENHRY, CDR2 SYGVKD. V lost 3 bases to trimming and J lost 5 bases, with 10 bases between them. The CDR3 is made up of 13 amino acids. As DNA, the CDR3 is TGTGCCATCAGTGACTTTGCAGATGAGACCCAGTACTTC. Its translation is CAISDFADETQYF.

This clonotype occurred once. The chain uses TRBV6-2 or TRBV6-3 and TRBJ2-7; D may be TRBD1 (6 bases). The CDR3 totals 15 residues. The germline CDR1 and CDR2 sequences are MNHEY and SVGEGT. Deletions cut 2 bases from V and 6 bases from J, with 17 bases between. The CDR3 bases are TGTGCCAGCAGTTACCTAATGACAGGCGGCAGCGAGCAGTACTTC. Its translation is CASSYLMTGGSEQYF.

This clonotype occurred a few times. The chain is built from TRBV27 and TRBJ2-7; D is tentatively TRBD1 or TRBD2 (5 bases each). Germline CDR1 and CDR2: MNHEY and SMNVEV (reference sequence). The CDR3 consists of 11 residues. The V end was cut by 8 bases, the J end by 3 bases, with 8 bases between. The CDR3, as DNA: TGTGCCAGCTGGGACCGCTACGAGCAGTACTTC. Translating it yields CASWDRYEQYF.

This chain uses TRBV20-1 with TRBJ2-3; 7 positions match TRBD2. CDR3 size: 15 residues. The germline CDR1 and CDR2 sequences are DFQATT and SNEGSKA (reference sequence). V was pared by 6 bases and J by 1 base, with 10 bases of the junction left unmatched. The CDR3 here is CSAHRRETGTDTQYF. DNA of the CDR3: TGCAGTGCCCACCGGCGGGAGACGGGCACAGATACGCAGTATTTT.

The rearrangement joins TRBV6-1 to TRBJ1-2; D might be TRBD1 (5 bases). CDR3 length: 12 amino acids. Trimming pared 8 bases from V and 8 bases from J, leaving 15 bases between. Germline values: CDR1 MNHNS, CDR2 SASEGT. The CDR3 loop reads CASRAWDGGYTF. In DNA, the CDR3 is TGTGCCAGCCGCGCATGGGACGGGGGCTACACCTTC.

The V call is TRBV10-2, the J call TRBJ2-7; 8 bases align to TRBD2. The V gene end was trimmed by 6 bases and the J gene end by 7 bases; junction bases not matched to a gene: 14. The CDR3 consists of 15 residues. Germline V gene sequence: CDR1 WSHSY, CDR2 SAAADI. CDR3 amino acids: CASRPGLVNLREQYF. Written as DNA, the CDR3 is TGCGCCAGCAGGCCGGGACTAGTTAACCTTCGGGAGCAGTACTTC.

This clonotype has only a few counts. DNA for the CDR3: TGTGCCAGCAGCGTAGGACTAGCGGAGAACATTCAGTACTTC. Translated: CASSVGLAENIQYF. The gene calls are TRBV9 and TRBJ2-4; 9 bases are a match to TRBD2. Germline CDR1 SGDLS, CDR2 YYNGEE. After removal of 0 bases from V and 7 bases from J, the junction contained 2 bases not matched to a gene. There are 14 residues in the CDR3.

In its sample, this clonotype was seen a few times. The chain combines TRBV6-2 or TRBV6-3 with TRBJ2-7; 8 bases are a match to TRBD1. With 7 bases clipped from V and 6 bases from J, the junction kept 11 bases outside the gene matches. This CDR3 is built from 14 residues. Germline V gene lookup returns CDR1 MNHEY and CDR2 SVGEGT. For the CDR3, the DNA is TGTGCCAGCACCCAGACAGGGGTGGCGGGCGAGCAGTACTTC. This translates into CASTQTGVAGEQYF.

There are a few counts of this clonotype. V is TRBV6-1 and J is TRBJ2-7; D could derive from TRBD1 or TRBD2 (5 bases each). The CDR3 length is 15 residues. Germline-derived CDR1 and CDR2 are MNHNS and SASEGT. V gave up 1 base and J gave up 2 bases, with 12 bases separating them. In DNA form, the CDR3 reads TGTGCCAGCAGTGAAGAAGGGACGTCACCCTACGAGCAGTACTTC. Protein sequence: CASSEEGTSPYEQYF.

This chain joins TRBV12-3 or TRBV12-4 and TRBJ1-5, with D perhaps TRBD1 (6 bases). The V gene lost 6 bases and the J gene lost 7 bases, with 22 bases spanning the gap. This CDR3 is 16 amino acids long. The DNA for the CDR3 is TGTGCCAGCAGCCCCGGTGGGGGCCGCCTCTACCAGCCCCAGCATTTT. As protein: CASSPGGGRLYQPQHF.

The chain uses TRBV7-6 and TRBJ1-1, with D possibly matching TRBD1 (6 bases). The germline V gene encodes CDR1 SGHVS and CDR2 FNYEAQ. The CDR3 is 16 amino acids. V lost 9 bases and J 0 bases, leaving 20 bases between the germline ends. CDR3 in DNA: TGTGCCAGTACTATGGGGGGCATGTCGATGAACACTGAAGCTTTCTTT. This sequence encodes CASTMGGMSMNTEAFF.

This clonotype appeared a few times. The chain joins TRBV24-1 to TRBJ2-5; D remains ambiguous. The CDR3 contains 11 residues. Per the germline V gene, CDR1 is KGHDR and CDR2 is SFDVKD. V was shortened by 3 bases and J by 4 bases, with 2 bases between the two germline ends. Here the CDR3 DNA reads TGTGCCACCAGTGATGTAGAGACCCAGTACTTC. Translated, it gives CATSDVETQYF.

The chain uses TRBV15 and TRBJ2-7; no reliable D call. V was pared by 1 base and J by 6 bases, with 16 bases between. Germline CDR1 and CDR2: LNHNV and YYDKDF (reference sequence). There are 15 residues in the CDR3. The CDR3 coding sequence is TGTGCCACCAGCAGAGTCCTAACGATGGGAACCGAGCAGTACTTC. It yields the protein CATSRVLTMGTEQYF.

The chain links TRBV15 to TRBJ1-1; TRBD1 is a possible D gene (6 bases). CDR1 is LNHNV and CDR2 is YYDKDF in the germline V gene (reference sequence). V lost 3 bases to trimming and J lost 5 bases, with 16 bases between them. The CDR3 consists of 15 residues. The CDR3 spells CATSSPVGGGTEAFF. In nucleotides, the CDR3 is TGTGCCACCAGCAGCCCAGTTGGGGGCGGGACTGAAGCTTTCTTT.

This clonotype has just a few counts. This chain links TRBV2 with TRBJ2-5; unclear D gene. The CDR3 covers 12 residues. CDR1 and CDR2 from the germline V gene are SNHLY and FYNNEI. V was clipped by 3 bases and J by 7 bases, with 9 bases between them. CDR3 in amino acids: CASSERGVTQYF. Here the CDR3 DNA reads TGTGCCAGCAGTGAGAGAGGTGTGACCCAGTACTTC.

This chain connects TRBV6-2 or TRBV6-3 to TRBJ1-2; D not resolved. Germline assignment: CDR1 MNHEY and CDR2 SVGEGT. CDR3 length: 13 residues. Trimming stripped 2 bases from V and 8 bases from J, with 12 bases between. CDR3 nucleotide sequence: TGTGCCAGCAGTTACGACGGACTGAGAGGCTACACCTTC. It yields the protein CASSYDGLRGYTF.

This clonotype is termed medium-sized. The V and J genes are TRBV7-2 and TRBJ2-1; 12 bases are a match to TRBD2. The germline gives CDR1 SGHTA, CDR2 FQGNSA. This CDR3 has 15 residues. V lost 6 bases to trimming and J lost 6 bases; unmatched junction nucleotides: 6. The CDR3 loop reads CASSRRLAGVNEQFF. The DNA for the CDR3 is TGTGCCAGCAGTCGAAGACTAGCGGGAGTCAATGAGCAGTTCTTC.

Only a few counts were recorded for this clonotype. The chain has TRBV7-9 and TRBJ1-5; D perhaps matches TRBD1 (6 bases). The germline V gene has CDR1 SEHNR and CDR2 FQNEAQ (reference sequence). The CDR3 is 15 amino acids. V lost 1 base, J lost 4 bases, and 11 bases lay in between. CDR3 in amino acids: CASSLGSGENQPQHF. In DNA form, the CDR3 reads TGTGCCAGCAGCTTAGGTTCAGGGGAAAATCAGCCCCAGCATTTT.

This rearrangement joins TRBV5-4 to TRBJ2-3; D ambiguous. Germline V CDR1 and CDR2: SGHNT, YYREEE (reference sequence). Trimming left V 0 bases short and J 2 bases short, with 10 bases between. CDR3 length: 15 residues. The CDR3 DNA is TGTGCCAGCAGCTTGGATTCGGGTTTCACAGATACGCAGTATTTT. Residues: CASSLDSGFTDTQYF.

V usage is TRBV6-1 and J usage is TRBJ2-7, with 11 bases matching TRBD1. The CDR3 is 15 amino acids. CDR1 MNHNS and CDR2 SASEGT come from the germline V gene. Unmatched junction bases numbered 11, after V lost 5 bases and J lost 8 bases. CDR3 sequence: CASSFRDRGSEKQYF. The CDR3 bases are TGTGCCAGCAGTTTCCGGGACAGGGGGTCTGAAAAGCAGTACTTC.

This clonotype has a handful of counts. This chain joins TRBV6-1 and TRBJ1-2; TRBD1 matches 11 bases. Germline V CDR1 and CDR2: MNHNS, SASEGT. J was trimmed by 8 bases and V by 9 bases; bases with no gene match: 5. There are 12 residues in the CDR3. In DNA, the CDR3 is TGTGCCAGTCAGGACAGGGGGCTCGGCTACACCTTC. Protein sequence: CASQDRGLGYTF.

This clonotype occurred a few times. Written as DNA, the CDR3 is TGCAGTGCTAGAGTGGATCAGGGAGGAAAACTGTTTTTT. It is translated as CSARVDQGGKLFF. V usage is TRBV20-1 and J usage is TRBJ1-4; D might be TRBD1 (5 bases). Trimming removed 1 base at V and 10 bases at J, with 13 bases between. CDR3 length: 13 amino acids. Germline-derived CDR1 and CDR2 are DFQATT and SNEGSKA (reference sequence).

J is TRBJ2-5 and V is TRBV7-9; D possibly corresponds to TRBD2 (5 bases). The CDR3 extends over 14 amino acids. The germline V gene has CDR1 SEHNR and CDR2 FQNEAQ (reference sequence). Trimming pared 0 bases from V and 7 bases from J, leaving 12 bases between. The chain's CDR3 is CASSLASSGATQYF. The CDR3 DNA sequence: TGTGCCAGCAGCTTAGCATCCAGCGGAGCGACCCAGTACTTC.

The chain carries TRBV28 and TRBJ2-1; no clear D. CDR1 is MDHEN, CDR2 SYDVKM, per germline. The V gene lost 1 base and the J gene lost 10 bases, with 11 bases spanning the gap. The CDR3 runs 13 residues. The CDR3 DNA reads TGTGCCAGCAGTTTATCCGCTAGTAGGGAGCAGTTCTTC. Amino acid sequence: CASSLSASREQFF.

There are a few counts of this clonotype. The gene calls are TRBV19 and TRBJ1-6; a weak D match, TRBD1 (5 bases). Germline V gene data show CDR1 as LNHDA and CDR2 as SQIVND (reference sequence). Trimming took off 2 bases at V and 7 bases at J, with 12 bases between the two ends. CDR3 length: 15 amino acids. CDR3 sequence reads: CASSISDRTNSPLHF. As DNA, the CDR3 is TGTGCCAGTAGTATATCAGACAGAACAAATTCACCCCTCCACTTT.

CDR3 protein: CASSSNTDTQYF. Here the CDR3 DNA reads TGTGCCAGCAGCTCCAACACAGATACGCAGTATTTT. J is TRBJ2-3 and V is TRBV7-2; no firm D call. Looked up from germline, CDR1 is SGHTA and CDR2 is FQGNSA. The CDR3 is 12 amino acids. V was clipped by 4 bases and J by 2 bases, with 4 bases between them. The complete variable domain, with remaining parts taken from reference TRBV7-2 and TRBJ2-3, reads GAGVSQSPSNKVTEKGKDVELRCDPISGHTALYWYRQSLGQGLEFLIYFQGNSAPDKSGLPSDRFSAERTGGSVSTLTIQRTQQEDSAVYLCASSSNTDTQYFGPGTRLTVL.